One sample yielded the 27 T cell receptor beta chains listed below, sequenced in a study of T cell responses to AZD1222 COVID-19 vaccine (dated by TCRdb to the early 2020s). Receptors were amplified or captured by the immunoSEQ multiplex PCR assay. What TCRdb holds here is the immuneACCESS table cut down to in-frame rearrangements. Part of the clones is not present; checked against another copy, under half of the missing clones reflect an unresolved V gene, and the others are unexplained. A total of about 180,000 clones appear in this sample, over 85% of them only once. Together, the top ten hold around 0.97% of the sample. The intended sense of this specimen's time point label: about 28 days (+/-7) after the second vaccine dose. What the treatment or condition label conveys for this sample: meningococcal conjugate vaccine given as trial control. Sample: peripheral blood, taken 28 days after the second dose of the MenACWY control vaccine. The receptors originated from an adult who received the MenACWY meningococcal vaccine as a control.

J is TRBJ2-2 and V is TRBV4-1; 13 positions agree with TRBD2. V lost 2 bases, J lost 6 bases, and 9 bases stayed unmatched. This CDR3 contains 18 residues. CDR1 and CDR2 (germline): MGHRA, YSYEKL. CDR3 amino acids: CASSQQPGLAGFAGELFF. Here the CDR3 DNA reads TGCGCCAGCAGCCAACAACCGGGACTAGCGGGGTTCGCCGGGGAGCTGTTTTTT.

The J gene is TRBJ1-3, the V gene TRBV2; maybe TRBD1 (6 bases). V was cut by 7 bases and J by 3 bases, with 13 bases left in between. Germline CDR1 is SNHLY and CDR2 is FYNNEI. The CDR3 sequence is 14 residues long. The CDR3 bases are TGTGCCAGCACCGCGGAGGGGGTTGGAAACACCATATATTTT. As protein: CASTAEGVGNTIYF.

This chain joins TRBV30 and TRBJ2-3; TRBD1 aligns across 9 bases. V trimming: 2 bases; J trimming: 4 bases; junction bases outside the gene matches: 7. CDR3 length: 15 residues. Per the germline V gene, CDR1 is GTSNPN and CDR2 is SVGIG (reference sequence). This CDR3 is CAWSSGQGRSDTQYF. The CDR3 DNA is TGTGCCTGGAGTTCCGGACAGGGGAGATCAGATACGCAGTATTTT.

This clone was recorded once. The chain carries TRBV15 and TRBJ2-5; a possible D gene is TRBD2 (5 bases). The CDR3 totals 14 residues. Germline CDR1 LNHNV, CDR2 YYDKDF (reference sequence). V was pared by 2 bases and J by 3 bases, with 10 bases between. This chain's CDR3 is CATSRPGTKETQYF. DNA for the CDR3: TGTGCCACCAGCAGACCGGGAACGAAAGAGACCCAGTACTTC.

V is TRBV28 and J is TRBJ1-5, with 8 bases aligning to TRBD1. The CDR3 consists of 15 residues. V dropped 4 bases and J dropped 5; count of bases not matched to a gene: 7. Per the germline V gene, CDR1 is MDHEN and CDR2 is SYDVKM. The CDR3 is CASSSGQGGHQPQHF. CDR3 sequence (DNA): TGTGCCAGCAGTTCCGGACAGGGCGGTCATCAGCCCCAGCATTTT.

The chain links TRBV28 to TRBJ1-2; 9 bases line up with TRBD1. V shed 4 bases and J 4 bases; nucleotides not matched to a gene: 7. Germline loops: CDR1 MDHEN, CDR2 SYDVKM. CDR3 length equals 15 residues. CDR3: CASSSQGAWGYGYTF. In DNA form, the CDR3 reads TGTGCCAGCAGTTCACAGGGGGCTTGGGGCTATGGCTACACCTTC.

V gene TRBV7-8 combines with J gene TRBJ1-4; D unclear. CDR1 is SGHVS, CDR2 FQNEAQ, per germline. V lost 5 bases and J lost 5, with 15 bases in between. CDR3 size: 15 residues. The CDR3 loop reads CASSGHGLGNEKLFF. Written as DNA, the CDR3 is TGTGCCAGCAGCGGGCACGGGCTGGGGAATGAAAAACTGTTTTTT.

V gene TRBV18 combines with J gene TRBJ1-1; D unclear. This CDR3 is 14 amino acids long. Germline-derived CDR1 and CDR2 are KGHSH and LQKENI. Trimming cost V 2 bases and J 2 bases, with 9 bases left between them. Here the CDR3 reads CASSPSWANTEAFF. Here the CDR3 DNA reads TGTGCCAGCTCACCAAGTTGGGCTAACACTGAAGCTTTCTTT.

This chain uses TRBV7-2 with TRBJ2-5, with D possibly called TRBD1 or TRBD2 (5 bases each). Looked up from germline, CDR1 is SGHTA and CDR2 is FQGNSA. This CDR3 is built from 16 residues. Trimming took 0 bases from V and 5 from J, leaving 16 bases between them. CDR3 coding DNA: TGTGCCAGCAGCTTAGCCACCACGAGGGGTTACGAGACCCAGTACTTC. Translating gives CASSLATTRGYETQYF. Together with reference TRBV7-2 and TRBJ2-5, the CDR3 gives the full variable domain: GAGVSQSPSNKVTEKGKDVELRCDPISGHTALYWYRQSLGQGLEFLIYFQGNSAPDKSGLPSDRFSAERTGGSVSTLTIQRTQQEDSAVYLCASSLATTRGYETQYFGPGTRLLVL.

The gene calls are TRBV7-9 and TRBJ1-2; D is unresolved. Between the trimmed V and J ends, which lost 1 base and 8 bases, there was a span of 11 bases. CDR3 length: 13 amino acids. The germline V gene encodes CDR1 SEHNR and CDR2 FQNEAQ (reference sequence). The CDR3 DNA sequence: TGTGCCAGCAGCTTAGATCCGGTGGGAGGCTACACCTTC. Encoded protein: CASSLDPVGGYTF. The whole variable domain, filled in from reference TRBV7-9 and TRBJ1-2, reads DTGVSQNPRHKITKRGQNVTFRCDPISEHNRLYWYRQTLGQGPEFLTYFQNEAQLEKSRLLSDRFSAERPKGSFSTLEIQRTEQGDSAMYLCASSLDPVGGYTFGSGTRLTVV.

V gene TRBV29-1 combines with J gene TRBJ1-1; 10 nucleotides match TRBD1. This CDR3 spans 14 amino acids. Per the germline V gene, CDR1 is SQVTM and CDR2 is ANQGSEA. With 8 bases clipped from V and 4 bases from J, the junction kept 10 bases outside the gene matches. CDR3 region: CSFRLTGGVTEAFF. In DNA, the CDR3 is TGCAGCTTCCGTCTGACAGGGGGCGTCACTGAAGCTTTCTTT.

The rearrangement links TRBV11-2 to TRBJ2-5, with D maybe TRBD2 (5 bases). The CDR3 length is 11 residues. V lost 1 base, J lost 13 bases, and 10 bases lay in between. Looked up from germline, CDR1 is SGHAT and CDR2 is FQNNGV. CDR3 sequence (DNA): TGTGCCAGCAGCTTAGGTCAGCGGCGGTACTTC. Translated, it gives CASSLGQRRYF.

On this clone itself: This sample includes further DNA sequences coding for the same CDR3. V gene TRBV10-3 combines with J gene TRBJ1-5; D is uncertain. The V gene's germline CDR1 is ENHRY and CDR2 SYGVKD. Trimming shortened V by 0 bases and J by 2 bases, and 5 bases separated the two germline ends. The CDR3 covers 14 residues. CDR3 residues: CAISESGGNQPQHF. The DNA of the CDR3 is TGTGCCATCAGTGAGTCGGGTGGCAATCAGCCCCAGCATTTT.

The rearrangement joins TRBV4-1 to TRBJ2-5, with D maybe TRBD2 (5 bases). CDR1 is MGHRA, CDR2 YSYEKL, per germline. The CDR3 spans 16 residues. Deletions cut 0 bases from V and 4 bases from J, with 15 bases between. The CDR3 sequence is CASSQDVSGSLETQYF. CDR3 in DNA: TGCGCCAGCAGCCAAGACGTCTCGGGATCTTTAGAGACCCAGTACTTC.

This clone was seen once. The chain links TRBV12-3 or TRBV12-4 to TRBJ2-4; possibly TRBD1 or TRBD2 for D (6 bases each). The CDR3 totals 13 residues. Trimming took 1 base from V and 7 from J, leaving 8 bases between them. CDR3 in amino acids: CASSLEGGNIQYF. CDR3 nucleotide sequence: TGTGCCAGCAGTTTAGAAGGGGGGAACATTCAGTACTTC.

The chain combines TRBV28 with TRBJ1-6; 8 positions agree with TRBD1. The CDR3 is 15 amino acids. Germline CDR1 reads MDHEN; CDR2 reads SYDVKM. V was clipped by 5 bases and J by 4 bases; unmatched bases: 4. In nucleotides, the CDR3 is TGTGCCAGCAGTGCAGGGACAGGTTATAATTCACCCCTCCACTTT. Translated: CASSAGTGYNSPLHF.

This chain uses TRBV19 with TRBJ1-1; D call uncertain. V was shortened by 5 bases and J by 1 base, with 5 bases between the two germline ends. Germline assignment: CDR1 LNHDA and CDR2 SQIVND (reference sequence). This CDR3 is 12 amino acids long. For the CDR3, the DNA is TGTGCCAGTAGTTGGGGGAACACTGAAGCTTTCTTT. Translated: CASSWGNTEAFF.

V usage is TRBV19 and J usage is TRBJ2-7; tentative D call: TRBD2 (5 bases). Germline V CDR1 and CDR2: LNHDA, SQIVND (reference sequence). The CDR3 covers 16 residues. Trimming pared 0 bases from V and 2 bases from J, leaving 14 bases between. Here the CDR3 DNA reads TGTGCCAGTAGTATAGATCACGGCGGGTCCGCCTACGAGCAGTACTTC. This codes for CASSIDHGGSAYEQYF.

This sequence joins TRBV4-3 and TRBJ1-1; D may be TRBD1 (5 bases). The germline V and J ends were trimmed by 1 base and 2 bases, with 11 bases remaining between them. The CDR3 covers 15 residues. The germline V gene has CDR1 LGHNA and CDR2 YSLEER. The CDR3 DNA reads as TGCGCCAGCAGCCAAGCAGCAGGGATTAACACTGAAGCTTTCTTT. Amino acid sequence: CASSQAAGINTEAFF.

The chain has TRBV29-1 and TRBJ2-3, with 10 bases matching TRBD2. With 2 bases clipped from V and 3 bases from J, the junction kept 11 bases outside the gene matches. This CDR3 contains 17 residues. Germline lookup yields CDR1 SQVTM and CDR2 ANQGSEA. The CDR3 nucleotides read TGCAGCGTTGAAAGTCCCAGGATAGCGGGGGGAACAGATACGCAGTATTTT. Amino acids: CSVESPRIAGGTDTQYF.

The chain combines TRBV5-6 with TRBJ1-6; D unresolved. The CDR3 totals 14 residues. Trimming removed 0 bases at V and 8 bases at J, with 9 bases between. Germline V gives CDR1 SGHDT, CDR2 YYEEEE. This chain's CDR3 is CASSLGQKDSPLHF. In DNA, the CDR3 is TGTGCCAGCAGCTTGGGGCAGAAGGATTCACCCCTCCACTTT.

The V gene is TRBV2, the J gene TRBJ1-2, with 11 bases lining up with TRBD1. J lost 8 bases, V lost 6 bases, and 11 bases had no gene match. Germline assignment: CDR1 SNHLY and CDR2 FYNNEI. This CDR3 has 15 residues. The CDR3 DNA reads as TGTGCCAGCAGCGAAAGGGTGGGACAGGGGGGAGGCTACACCTTC. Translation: CASSERVGQGGGYTF.

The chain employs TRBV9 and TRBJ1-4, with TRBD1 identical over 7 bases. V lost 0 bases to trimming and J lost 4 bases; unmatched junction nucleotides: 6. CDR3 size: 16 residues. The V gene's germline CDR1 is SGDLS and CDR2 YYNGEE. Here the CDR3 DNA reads TGTGCCAGCAGCGTAGACAGGGGTTTTGGTAATGAAAAACTGTTTTTT. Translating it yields CASSVDRGFGNEKLFF.

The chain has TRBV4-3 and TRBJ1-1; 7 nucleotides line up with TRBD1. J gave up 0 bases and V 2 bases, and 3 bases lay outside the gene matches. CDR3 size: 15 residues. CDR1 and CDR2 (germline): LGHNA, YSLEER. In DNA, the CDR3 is TGCGCCAGCAGCCAATTGGGACAGATGAACACTGAAGCTTTCTTT. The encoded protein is CASSQLGQMNTEAFF.

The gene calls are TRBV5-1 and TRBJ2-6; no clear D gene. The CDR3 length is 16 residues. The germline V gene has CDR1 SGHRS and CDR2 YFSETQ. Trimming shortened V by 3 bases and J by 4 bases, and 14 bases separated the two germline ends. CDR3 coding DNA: TGCGCCAGCAGCTCGTCAGGTGTCAGCGGGGCCAACGTCCTGACTTTC. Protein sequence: CASSSSGVSGANVLTF.

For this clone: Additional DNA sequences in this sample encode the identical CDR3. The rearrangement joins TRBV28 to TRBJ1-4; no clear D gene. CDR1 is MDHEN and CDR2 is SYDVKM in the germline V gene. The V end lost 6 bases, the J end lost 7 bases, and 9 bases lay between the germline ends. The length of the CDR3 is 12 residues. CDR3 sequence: CASSLVGEKLFF. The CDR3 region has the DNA TGTGCCAGCAGCTTGGTAGGTGAAAAACTGTTTTTT.

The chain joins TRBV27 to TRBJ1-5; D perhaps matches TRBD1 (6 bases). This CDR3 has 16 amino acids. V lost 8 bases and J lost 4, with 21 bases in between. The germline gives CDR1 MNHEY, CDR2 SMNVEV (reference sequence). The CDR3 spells CASAGQFTSGNQPQHF. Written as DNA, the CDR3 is TGTGCCAGCGCCGGACAGTTTACCAGTGGGAATCAGCCCCAGCATTTT.